The following is a TCR beta chain sequence with its context. The data stem from a study of blood T cell repertoires in COVID-19. In the study's own analysis: Nucleated cell counts were estimated from reference gene primer amplification. Data came from immunoSEQ multiplex PCR; TCRdb stores just in-frame clones and leaves some out. D and trimming were read from the DNA, whereas the V and J calls and clone size are those reported in that table. The repertoire has 450,000 or so clones, roughly 89% of them found once; the top ten carry roughly 0.84%. Sequencing used peripheral blood. The source of this sequence is a man aged 18 to 30 with COVID-19, enrolled during active disease.

DNA of the CDR3: TGTGCCAGCAGGTACGACAGTAACTATGGCTACACCTTC. Translated: CASRYDSNYGYTF. V and J are TRBV6-5 and TRBJ1-2, with a possible D match to TRBD1 (5 bases). Germline values: CDR1 MNHEY, CDR2 SVGAGI. V lost 6 bases and J 1 base, leaving 9 bases between the germline ends. The CDR3 length is 13 residues.